The 7 T cell receptor beta chains listed next were all sequenced from one sample in a study of blood T cell repertoires in COVID-19. Method: immunoSEQ multiplex PCR; TCRdb's copy keeps in-frame clones and lacks some. This table holds 110,000 to 150,000 clones, approximately 85% found once. The sequenced sample was peripheral blood. Receptors originate from a man between 65 and 85 years old with acute or convalescent COVID-19.

The CDR3 bases are TGTGCCATCAGTGAGCAGGGAACTAGCCACGGCTCCAAAAACATTCAGTACTTC. Translated, it gives CAISEQGTSHGSKNIQYF. The chain recombines TRBV10-3 with TRBJ2-4, with D possibly matching TRBD2 (6 bases). Germline V gives CDR1 ENHRY, CDR2 SYGVKD. V was clipped by 2 bases and J by 2 bases, with 19 bases between them. The length of the CDR3 is 18 residues.

V gene TRBV5-5 combines with J gene TRBJ1-1; maybe TRBD1 (5 bases). Germline lookup yields CDR1 SGHKS and CDR2 YYEKEE (reference sequence). CDR3 size: 16 residues. V was shortened by 4 bases and J by 6 bases, with 22 bases between the two germline ends. CDR3 in amino acids: CASSPEWARELAEAFF. The CDR3 nucleotides read TGTGCCAGCAGCCCCGAATGGGCCAGGGAATTAGCTGAAGCTTTCTTT.

The chain recombines TRBV20-1 with TRBJ2-7; 7 bases map to TRBD2. CDR3 length: 11 amino acids. The germline V gene has CDR1 DFQATT and CDR2 SNEGSKA (reference sequence). V lost 7 bases to trimming and J lost 3 bases; unmatched junction nucleotides: 3. The CDR3 here is CSGREYYEQYF. In DNA, the CDR3 is TGCAGTGGGCGGGAGTACTACGAGCAGTACTTC.

V is TRBV5-1 and J is TRBJ1-2; 11 nucleotides match TRBD1. The junction had 5 bases not matched to a gene; V was cut back by 4 bases and J by 0 bases. CDR3 length: 16 residues. CDR1 is SGHRS and CDR2 is YFSETQ in the germline V gene. The CDR3 is CASSPGQGATNYGYTF. The CDR3 nucleotides are TGCGCCAGCAGCCCAGGACAGGGGGCTACTAACTATGGCTACACCTTC.

CDR3 nucleotides: TGCGCCAGCAGTGAATCGGGAGGAACCTACGAGCAGTACTTC. Protein: CASSESGGTYEQYF. This chain joins TRBV10-1 and TRBJ2-7; the match to TRBD2 covers 7 bases. With 3 bases clipped from V and 2 bases from J, the junction kept 4 bases outside the gene matches. The germline gives CDR1 WNHNN, CDR2 SYGVQD (reference sequence). The CDR3 contains 14 residues.

The CDR3 loop is CASSSEGRALRYTEAFF. CDR3 sequence (DNA): TGTGCCAGCAGCTCGGAGGGCAGGGCCCTAAGATACACTGAAGCTTTCTTT. This chain uses TRBV7-2 with TRBJ1-1; D may be TRBD1 (5 bases). Trimming removed 4 bases from V and 3 bases from J, with 21 bases in between. CDR1 SGHTA and CDR2 FQGNSA come from the germline V gene. The CDR3 length is 17 residues.

V gene TRBV4-2 combines with J gene TRBJ2-1; perhaps TRBD2 as D (5 bases). The germline CDR1 and CDR2 sequences are LGHNA and YNFKEQ. The CDR3 sequence is 14 residues long. Deletions cut 1 base from V and 7 bases from J, with 11 bases between. CDR3 loop: CASSQGLPRNEQFF. The CDR3 DNA reads as TGTGCCAGCAGCCAAGGACTACCTCGGAATGAGCAGTTCTTC.